Sequencing of this TCR beta chain was carried out in a study of HIV-infected patients and healthy controls. Germline CDR1 reads SGHRS; CDR2 reads YFSETQ. The V and J ends lost 4 bases and 0 bases respectively, with 12 bases between them. The CDR3 consists of 15 residues. MiXCR, applied by TCRdb to the 5' RACE reads, yields one record per CDR3 protein. The table lists around 58,000 distinct CDR3 sequences, 15% to 20% of them singletons, with more than 1.3% in the top ten. The sequenced sample consisted of CD4+ T cells from blood. This TCR derives from a human donor in good health. The chain carries TRBV5-1 and TRBJ2-3; D gene ambiguous. CDR3 protein: CASSTLQVSTDTQYF. The CDR3 DNA sequence: TGCGCCAGCAGCACGCTCCAGGTTAGCACAGATACGCAGTATTTT.